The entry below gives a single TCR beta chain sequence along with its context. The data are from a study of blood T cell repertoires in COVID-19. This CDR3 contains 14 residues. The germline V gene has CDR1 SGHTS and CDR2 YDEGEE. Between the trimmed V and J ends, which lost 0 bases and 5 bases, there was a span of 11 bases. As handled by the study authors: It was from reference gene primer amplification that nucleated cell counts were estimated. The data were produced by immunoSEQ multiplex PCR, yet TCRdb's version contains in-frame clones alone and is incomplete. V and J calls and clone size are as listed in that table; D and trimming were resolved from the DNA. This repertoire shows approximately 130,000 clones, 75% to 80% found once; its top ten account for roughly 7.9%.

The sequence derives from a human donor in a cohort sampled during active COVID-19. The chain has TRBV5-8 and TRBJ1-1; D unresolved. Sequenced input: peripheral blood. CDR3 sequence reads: CASSLAGLRTEAFF. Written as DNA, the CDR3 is TGTGCCAGCAGCTTGGCTGGCTTGAGGACTGAAGCTTTCTTT.